This T cell receptor beta chain was identified in a study of shared clonotypes between healthy human individuals. Germline CDR1 reads MRHNA; CDR2 reads SNTAGT. V gave up 6 bases and J gave up 0 bases, with 13 bases separating them. This CDR3 has 15 amino acids. The method was immunoSEQ multiplex PCR; TCRdb's version includes in-frame clones alone and lacks a portion of them. The repertoire holds roughly 1,500,000 clones, with under 99% as singletons. Sequencing was carried out using naive CD4+ T cells sorted from blood. Described subset: CD45RA+ positively selected. This clonotype originated in a young man in good health. The V gene is TRBV6-4, the J gene TRBJ2-3, with D perhaps given as TRBD1 or TRBD2 (6 bases each). The CDR3 here is CASRSLGGSTDTQYF. The CDR3 nucleotides are TGTGCCAGCAGATCCCTAGGGGGGAGCACAGATACGCAGTATTTT.